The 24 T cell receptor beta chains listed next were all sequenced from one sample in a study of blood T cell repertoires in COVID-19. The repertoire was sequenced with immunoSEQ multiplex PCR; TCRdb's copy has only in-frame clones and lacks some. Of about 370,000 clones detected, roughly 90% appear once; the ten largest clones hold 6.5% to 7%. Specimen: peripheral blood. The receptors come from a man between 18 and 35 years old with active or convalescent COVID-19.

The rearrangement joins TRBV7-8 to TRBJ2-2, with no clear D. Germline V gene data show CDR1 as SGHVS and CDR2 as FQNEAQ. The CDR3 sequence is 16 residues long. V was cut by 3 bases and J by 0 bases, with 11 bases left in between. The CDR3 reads CASSFPDTSNTGELFF. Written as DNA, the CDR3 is TGTGCCAGCAGCTTTCCCGACACCTCGAACACCGGGGAGCTGTTTTTT.

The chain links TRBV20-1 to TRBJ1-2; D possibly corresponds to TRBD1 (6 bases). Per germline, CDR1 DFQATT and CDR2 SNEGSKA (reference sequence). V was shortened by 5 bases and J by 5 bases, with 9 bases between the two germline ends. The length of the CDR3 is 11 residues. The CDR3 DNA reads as TGCAGTGCTCCAGGGGTTTATGGCTACACCTTC. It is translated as CSAPGVYGYTF.

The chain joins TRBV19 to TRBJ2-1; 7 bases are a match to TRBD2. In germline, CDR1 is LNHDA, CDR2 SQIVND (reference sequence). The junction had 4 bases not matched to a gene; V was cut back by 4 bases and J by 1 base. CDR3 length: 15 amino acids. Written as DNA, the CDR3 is TGTGCCAGTAGTAGGTCGGGGGGATCCTACAATGAGCAGTTCTTC. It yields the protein CASSRSGGSYNEQFF.

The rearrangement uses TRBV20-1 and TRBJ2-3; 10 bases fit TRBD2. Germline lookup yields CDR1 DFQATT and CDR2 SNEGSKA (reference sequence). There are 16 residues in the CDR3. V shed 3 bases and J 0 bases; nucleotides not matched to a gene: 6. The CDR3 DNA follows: TGCAGTGCTAGTAAGCGGGAGGGATCTAGCACAGATACGCAGTATTTT. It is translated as CSASKREGSSTDTQYF.

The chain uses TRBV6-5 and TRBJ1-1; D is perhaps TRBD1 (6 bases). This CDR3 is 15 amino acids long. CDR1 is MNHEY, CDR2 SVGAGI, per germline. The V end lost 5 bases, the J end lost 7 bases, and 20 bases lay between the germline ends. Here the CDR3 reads CASSRPTGLIHEAFF. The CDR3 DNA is TGTGCCAGCAGTCGACCTACAGGGCTAATTCATGAAGCTTTCTTT.

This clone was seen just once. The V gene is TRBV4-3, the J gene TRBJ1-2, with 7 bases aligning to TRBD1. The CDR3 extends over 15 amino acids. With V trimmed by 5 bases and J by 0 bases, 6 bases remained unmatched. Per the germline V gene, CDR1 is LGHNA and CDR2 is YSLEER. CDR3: CASSGDSLANYGYTF. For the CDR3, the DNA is TGCGCCAGCAGCGGGGACAGCCTAGCTAACTATGGCTACACCTTC.

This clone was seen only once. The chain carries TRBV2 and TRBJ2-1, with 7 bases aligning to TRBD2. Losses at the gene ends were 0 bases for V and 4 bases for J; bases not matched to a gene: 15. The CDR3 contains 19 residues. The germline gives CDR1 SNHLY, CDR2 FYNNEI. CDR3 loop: CASSEALYLGAGVYNEQFF. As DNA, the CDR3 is TGTGCCAGCAGTGAAGCGCTATACCTAGGGGCGGGAGTTTACAATGAGCAGTTCTTC.

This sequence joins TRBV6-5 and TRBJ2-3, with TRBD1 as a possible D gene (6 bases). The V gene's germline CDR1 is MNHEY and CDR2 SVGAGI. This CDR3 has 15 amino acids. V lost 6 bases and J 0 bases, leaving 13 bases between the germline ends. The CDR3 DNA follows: TGTGCCAGCAGACAGGGTCTAGCAAGCACAGATACGCAGTATTTT. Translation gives CASRQGLASTDTQYF.

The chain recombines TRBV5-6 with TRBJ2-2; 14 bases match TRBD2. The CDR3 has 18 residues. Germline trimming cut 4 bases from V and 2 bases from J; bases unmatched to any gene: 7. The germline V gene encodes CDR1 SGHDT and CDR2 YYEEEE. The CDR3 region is CASSPRLAGGRNTGELFF. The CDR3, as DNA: TGTGCCAGCAGCCCACGACTAGCGGGAGGGAGAAACACCGGGGAGCTGTTTTTT.

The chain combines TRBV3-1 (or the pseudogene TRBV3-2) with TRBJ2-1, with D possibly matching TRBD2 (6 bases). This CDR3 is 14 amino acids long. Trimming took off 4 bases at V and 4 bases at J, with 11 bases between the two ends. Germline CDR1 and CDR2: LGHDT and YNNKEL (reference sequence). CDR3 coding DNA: TGTGCCAGCAGCCCAACGGGGGTATACAATGAGCAGTTCTTC. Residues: CASSPTGVYNEQFF.

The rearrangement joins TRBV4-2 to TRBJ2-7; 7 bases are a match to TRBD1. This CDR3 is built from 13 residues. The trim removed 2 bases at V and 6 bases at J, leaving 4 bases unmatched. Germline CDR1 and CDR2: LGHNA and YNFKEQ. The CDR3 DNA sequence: TGTGCCAGCAGCCAAAAGGGGGCCCTCGAGCAGTACTTC. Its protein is CASSQKGALEQYF.

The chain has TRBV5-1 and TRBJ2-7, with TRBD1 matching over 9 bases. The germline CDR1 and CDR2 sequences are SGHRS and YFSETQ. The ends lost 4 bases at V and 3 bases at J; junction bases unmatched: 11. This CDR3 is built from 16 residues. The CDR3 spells CASSRSGVTGGYEQYF. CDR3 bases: TGCGCCAGCAGCCGCAGTGGCGTGACAGGGGGCTACGAGCAGTACTTC.

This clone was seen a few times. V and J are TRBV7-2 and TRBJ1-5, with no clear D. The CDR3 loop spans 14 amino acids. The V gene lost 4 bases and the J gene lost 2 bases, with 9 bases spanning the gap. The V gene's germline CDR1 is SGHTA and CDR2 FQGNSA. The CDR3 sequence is CASSSAGRNQPQHF. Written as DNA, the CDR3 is TGTGCCAGCAGCTCAGCTGGGCGCAATCAGCCCCAGCATTTT.

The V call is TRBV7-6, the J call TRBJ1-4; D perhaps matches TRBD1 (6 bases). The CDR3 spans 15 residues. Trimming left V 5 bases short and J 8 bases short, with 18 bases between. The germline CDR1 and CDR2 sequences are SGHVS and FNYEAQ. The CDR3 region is CASSPGAGAREKLFF. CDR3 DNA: TGTGCCAGCAGCCCCGGTGCAGGGGCGCGAGAAAAACTGTTTTTT.

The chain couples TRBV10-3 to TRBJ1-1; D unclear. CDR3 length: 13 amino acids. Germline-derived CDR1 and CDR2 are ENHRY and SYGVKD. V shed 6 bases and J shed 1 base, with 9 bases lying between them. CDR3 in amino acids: CAIRGDPNTEAFF. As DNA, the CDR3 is TGTGCCATCAGGGGCGACCCGAACACTGAAGCTTTCTTT.

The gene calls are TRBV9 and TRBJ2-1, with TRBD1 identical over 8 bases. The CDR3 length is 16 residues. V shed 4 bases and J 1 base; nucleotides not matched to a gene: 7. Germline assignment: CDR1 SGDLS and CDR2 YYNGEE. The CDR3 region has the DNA TGTGCCAGCAGCTTCAGGACAGGGCTTTCCTACAATGAGCAGTTCTTC. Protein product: CASSFRTGLSYNEQFF.

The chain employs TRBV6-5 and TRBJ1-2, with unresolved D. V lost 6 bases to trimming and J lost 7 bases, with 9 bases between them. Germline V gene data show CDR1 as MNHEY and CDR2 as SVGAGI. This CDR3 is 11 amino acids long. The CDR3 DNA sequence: TGTGCCAGCAGCCCCATGGCTGGCTACACCTTC. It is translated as CASSPMAGYTF.

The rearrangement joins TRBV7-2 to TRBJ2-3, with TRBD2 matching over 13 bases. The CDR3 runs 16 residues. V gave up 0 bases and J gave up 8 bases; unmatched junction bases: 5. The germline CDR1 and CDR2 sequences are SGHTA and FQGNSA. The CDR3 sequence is CASSLATGLAGVTQYF. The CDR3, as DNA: TGTGCCAGCAGCTTAGCCACAGGACTAGCGGGGGTTACGCAGTATTTT.

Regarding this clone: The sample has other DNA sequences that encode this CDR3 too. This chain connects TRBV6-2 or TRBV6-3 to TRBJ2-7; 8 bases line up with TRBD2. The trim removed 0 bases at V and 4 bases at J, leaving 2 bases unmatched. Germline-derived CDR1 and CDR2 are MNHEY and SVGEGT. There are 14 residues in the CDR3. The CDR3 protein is CASSYSSGSYEQYF. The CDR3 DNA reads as TGTGCCAGCAGTTACTCGAGCGGGAGTTACGAGCAGTACTTC.

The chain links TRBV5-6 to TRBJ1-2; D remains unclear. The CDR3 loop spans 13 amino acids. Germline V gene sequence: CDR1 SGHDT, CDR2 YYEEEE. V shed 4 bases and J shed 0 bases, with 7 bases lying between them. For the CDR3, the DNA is TGTGCCAGCAGCCATAGAGCTAACTATGGCTACACCTTC. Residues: CASSHRANYGYTF.

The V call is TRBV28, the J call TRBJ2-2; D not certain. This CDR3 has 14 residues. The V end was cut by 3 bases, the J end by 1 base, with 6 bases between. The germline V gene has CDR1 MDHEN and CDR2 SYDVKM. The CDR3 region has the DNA TGTGCCAGCAGTTTTAACGGGAACACCGGGGAGCTGTTTTTT. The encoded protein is CASSFNGNTGELFF.

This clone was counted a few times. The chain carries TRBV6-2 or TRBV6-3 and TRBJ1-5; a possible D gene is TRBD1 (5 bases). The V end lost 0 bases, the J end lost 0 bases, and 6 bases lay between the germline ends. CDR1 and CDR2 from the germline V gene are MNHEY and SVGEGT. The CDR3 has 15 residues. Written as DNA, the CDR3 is TGTGCCAGCAGTTACTCGGGGCTTAGCAATCAGCCCCAGCATTTT. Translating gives CASSYSGLSNQPQHF.

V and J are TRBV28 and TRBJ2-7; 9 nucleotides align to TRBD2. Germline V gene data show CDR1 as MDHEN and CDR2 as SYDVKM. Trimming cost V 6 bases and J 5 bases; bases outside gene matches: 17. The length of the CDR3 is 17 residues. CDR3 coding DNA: TGTGCCAGCAGCCTAACGCAGGGGCGGGGGGGCCAGGACGAGCAGTACTTC. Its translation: CASSLTQGRGGQDEQYF. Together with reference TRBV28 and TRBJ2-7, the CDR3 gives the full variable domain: DVKVTQSSRYLVKRTGEKVFLECVQDMDHENMFWYRQDPGLGLRLIYFSYDVKMKEKGDIPEGYSVSREKKERFSLILESASTNQTSMYLCASSLTQGRGGQDEQYFGPGTRLTVT.

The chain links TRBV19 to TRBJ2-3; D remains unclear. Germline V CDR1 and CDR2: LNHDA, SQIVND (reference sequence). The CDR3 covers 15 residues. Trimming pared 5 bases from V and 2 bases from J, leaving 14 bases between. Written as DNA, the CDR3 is TGTGCCAGTAGTGTCTCGGGTTCCCTCACAGATACGCAGTATTTT. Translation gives CASSVSGSLTDTQYF.